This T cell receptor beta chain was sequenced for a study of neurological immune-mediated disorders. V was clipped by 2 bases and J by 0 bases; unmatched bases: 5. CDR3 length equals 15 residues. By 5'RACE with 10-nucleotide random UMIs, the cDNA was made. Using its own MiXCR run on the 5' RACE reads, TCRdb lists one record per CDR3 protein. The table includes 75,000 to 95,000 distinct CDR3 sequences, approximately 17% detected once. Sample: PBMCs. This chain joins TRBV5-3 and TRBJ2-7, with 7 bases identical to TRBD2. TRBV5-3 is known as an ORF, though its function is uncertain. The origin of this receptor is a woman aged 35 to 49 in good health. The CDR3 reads CARSLAGLSSYEQYV. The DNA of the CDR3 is TGTGCCAGAAGCTTAGCGGGGCTTAGCTCCTACGAGCAGTACGTC.